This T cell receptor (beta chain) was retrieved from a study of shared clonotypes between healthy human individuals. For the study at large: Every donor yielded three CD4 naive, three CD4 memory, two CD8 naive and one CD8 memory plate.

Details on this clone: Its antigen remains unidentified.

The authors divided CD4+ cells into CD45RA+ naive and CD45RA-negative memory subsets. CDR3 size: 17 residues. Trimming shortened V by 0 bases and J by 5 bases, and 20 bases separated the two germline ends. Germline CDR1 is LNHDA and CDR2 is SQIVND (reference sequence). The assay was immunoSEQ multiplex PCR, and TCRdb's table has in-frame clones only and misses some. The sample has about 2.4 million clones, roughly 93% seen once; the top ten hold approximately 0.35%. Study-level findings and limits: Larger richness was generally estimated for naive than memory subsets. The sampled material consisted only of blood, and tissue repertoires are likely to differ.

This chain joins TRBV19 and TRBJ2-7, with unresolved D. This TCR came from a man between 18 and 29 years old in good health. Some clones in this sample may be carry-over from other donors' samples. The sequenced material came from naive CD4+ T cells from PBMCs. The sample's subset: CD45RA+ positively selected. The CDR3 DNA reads TGTGCCAGTAGTATAGACCAACTTTCAAGTAAGCGCCACGAGCAGTACTTC. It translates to CASSIDQLSSKRHEQYF.